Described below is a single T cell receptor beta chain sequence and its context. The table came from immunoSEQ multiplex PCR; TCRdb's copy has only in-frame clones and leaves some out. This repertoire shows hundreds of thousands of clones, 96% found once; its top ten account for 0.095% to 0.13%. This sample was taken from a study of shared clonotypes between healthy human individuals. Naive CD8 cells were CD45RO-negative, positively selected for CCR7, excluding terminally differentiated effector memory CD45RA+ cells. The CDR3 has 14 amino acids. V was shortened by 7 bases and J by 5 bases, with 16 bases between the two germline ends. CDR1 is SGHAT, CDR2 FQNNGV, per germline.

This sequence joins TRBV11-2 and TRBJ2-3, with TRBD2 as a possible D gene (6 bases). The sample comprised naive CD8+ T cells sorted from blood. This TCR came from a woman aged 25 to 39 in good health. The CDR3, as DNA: TGTGCCAGCACCCTGGACGGGAGTCGAGATACGCAGTATTTT. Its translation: CASTLDGSRDTQYF.